One TCR beta chain is described in this entry. The data belong to a study of CD8+CD57+ T cells in acquired aplastic anemia. For CDR3 and TCR beta VDJ profiling, genomic DNA was the template used. TCRdb reanalysed the reads using MiXCR and keeps one entry per CDR3 protein. This table has 200,000 to 250,000 distinct CDR3 sequences, around 49% appearing once. Only patients with CD8+CD57+ cell expansion on flow cytometry were chosen for sequencing. This CDR3 spans 14 amino acids. From germline, CDR1 is SGHVS and CDR2 FQNEAQ. V was shortened by 0 bases and J by 12 bases, with 12 bases between the two germline ends.

The sequence derives from a human donor with aplastic anemia. Input material: sorted CD4+, CD8+, or CD8+CD57+ T cells (not recorded which) from PBMCs. The chain is built from TRBV7-8 and TRBJ1-6; no clear D. CDR3 in amino acids: CASSLALRVEPLHF. The CDR3 bases are TGTGCCAGCAGCTTAGCGCTAAGGGTAGAACCCCTCCACTTT.